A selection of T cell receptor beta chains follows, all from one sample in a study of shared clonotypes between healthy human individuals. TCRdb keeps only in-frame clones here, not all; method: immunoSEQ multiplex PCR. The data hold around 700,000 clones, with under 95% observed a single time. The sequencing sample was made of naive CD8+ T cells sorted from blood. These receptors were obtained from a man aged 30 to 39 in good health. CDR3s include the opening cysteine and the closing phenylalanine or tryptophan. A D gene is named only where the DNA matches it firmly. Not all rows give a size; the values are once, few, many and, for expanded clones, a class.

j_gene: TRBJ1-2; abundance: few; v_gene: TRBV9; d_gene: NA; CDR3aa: CASSGRDGYTF; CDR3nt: TGTGCCAGCAGCGGCAGGGATGGCTACACCTTC
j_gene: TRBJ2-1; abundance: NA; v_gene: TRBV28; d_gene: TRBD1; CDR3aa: CASSLVWDSHNEQFF; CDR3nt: TGTGCCAGCAGTTTAGTTTGGGACAGTCACAATGAGCAGTTCTTC
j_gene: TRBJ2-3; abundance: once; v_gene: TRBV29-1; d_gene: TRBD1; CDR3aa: CSVEDVAGGITDTQYF; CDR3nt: TGCAGCGTCGAAGATGTGGCAGGGGGCATCACAGATACGCAGTATTTT
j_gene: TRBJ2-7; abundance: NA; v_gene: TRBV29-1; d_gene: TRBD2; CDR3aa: CSVESVSSGFYEQYF; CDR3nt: TGCAGCGTTGAATCGGTGTCTAGCGGGTTTTACGAGCAGTACTTC
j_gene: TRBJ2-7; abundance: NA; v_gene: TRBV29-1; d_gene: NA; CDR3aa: CSVVRSTTYEQYF; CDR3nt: TGCAGCGTTGTCCGCAGTACTACCTACGAGCAGTACTTC
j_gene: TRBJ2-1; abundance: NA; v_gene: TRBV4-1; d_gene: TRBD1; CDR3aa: CASSQVDRFRDEQFF; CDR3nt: TGCGCCAGCAGCCAAGTGGACAGGTTTCGGGATGAGCAGTTCTTC
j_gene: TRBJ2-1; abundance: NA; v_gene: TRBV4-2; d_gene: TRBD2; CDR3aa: CASSQGVREGSYNEQFF; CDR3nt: TGTGCCAGCAGCCAAGGGGTGCGGGAGGGTTCCTACAATGAGCAGTTCTTC
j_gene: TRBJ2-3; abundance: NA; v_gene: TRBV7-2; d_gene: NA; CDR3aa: CASSLEYPVLQRTDTQYF; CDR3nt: TGTGCCAGCAGCTTAGAATACCCGGTACTCCAACGCACAGATACGCAGTATTTT
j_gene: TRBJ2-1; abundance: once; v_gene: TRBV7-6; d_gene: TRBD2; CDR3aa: CASSLGTSGRDEQFF; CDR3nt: TGTGCCAGCAGCCTAGGGACTAGCGGAAGGGATGAGCAGTTCTTC
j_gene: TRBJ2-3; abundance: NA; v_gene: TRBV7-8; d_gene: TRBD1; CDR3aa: CASSRTGTDTQYF; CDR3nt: TGTGCCAGCAGCCGGACAGGGACAGATACGCAGTATTTT
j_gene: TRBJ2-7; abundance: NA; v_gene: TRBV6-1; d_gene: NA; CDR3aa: CASNRGTSYEQYF; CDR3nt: TGTGCCAGCAATCGGGGGACTTCCTACGAGCAGTACTTC
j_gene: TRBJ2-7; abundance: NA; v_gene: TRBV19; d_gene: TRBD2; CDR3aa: CASSASGSGYEQYF; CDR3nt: TGTGCCAGTAGTGCGAGCGGGAGTGGGTACGAGCAGTACTTC
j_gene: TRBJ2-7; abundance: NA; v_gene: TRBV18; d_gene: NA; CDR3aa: CASSQGTTTREEQYF; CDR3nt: TGTGCCAGCTCACAGGGGACAACGACCAGGGAGGAGCAGTACTTC
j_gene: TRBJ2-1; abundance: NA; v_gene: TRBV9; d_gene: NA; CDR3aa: CASSVAGRIHPTSDNEQFF; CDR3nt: TGTGCCAGCAGCGTAGCGGGACGGATTCATCCCACCTCAGACAATGAGCAGTTCTTC
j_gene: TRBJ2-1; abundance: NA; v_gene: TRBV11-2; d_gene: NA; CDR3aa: CASSLDRAHYHEQFF; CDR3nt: TGTGCCAGCAGCTTGGACCGCGCCCATTATCATGAGCAGTTCTTC
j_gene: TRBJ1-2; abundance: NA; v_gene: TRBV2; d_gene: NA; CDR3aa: CASNGGNYGYTF; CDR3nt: TGTGCCAGCAATGGAGGAAACTATGGCTACACCTTC
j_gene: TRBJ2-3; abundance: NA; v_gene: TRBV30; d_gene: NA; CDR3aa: CAWSVGGASTDTQYF; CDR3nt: TGTGCCTGGAGCGTAGGGGGGGCTAGCACAGATACGCAGTATTTT
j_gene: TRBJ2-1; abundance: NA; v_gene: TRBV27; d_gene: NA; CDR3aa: CASSIRTEYNEQFF; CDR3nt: TGTGCCAGCAGTATCCGGACGGAATACAATGAGCAGTTCTTC
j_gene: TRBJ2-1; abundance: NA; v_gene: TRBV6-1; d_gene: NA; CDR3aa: CASRATGQYNEQFF; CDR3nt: TGTGCCAGCAGGGCGACAGGCCAATACAATGAGCAGTTCTTC
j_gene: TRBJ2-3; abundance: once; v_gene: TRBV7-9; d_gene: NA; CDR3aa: CASTNTQATDTQYF; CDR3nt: TGTGCCAGCACCAACACCCAGGCCACAGATACGCAGTATTTT
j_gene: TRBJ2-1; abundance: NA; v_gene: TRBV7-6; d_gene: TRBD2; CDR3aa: CASSLEAGDRGGEQFF; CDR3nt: TGTGCCAGCAGCTTGGAGGCGGGAGACCGGGGGGGTGAGCAGTTCTTC
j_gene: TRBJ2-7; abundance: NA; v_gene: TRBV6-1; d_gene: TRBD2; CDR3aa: CASSDGGLAGSHEQYF; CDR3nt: TGTGCCAGCAGTGATGGGGGACTAGCGGGATCCCACGAGCAGTACTTC
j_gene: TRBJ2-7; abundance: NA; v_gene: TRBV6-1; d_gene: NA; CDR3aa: CASRTDSSYEQYF; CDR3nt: TGTGCCAGCCGAACCGACAGCTCCTACGAGCAGTACTTC
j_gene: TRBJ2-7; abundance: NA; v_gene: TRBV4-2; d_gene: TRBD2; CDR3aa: CASSQDGTSGGSYEQYF; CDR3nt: TGTGCCAGCAGCCAAGATGGGACTAGCGGGGGATCCTACGAGCAGTACTTC
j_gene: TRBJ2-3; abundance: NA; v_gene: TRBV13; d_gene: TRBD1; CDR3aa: CASSLPGQEKDTQYF; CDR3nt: TGTGCCAGCAGCTTACCGGGACAGGAGAAAGATACGCAGTATTTT
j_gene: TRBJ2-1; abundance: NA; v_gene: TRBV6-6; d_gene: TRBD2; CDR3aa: CASSYRREGPDEQFF; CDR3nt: TGTGCCAGCAGTTACCGGCGGGAGGGCCCCGATGAGCAGTTCTTC
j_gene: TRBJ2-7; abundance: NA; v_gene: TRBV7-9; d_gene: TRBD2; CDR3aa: CASSDGTSGSLYEQYF; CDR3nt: TGTGCCAGCAGCGATGGGACTAGCGGGAGTCTCTACGAGCAGTACTTC
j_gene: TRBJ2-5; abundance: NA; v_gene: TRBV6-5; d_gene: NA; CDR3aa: CASSPSVRDTLAQYF; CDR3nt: TGTGCCAGCAGTCCCTCAGTTCGGGATACCTTGGCCCAGTACTTC
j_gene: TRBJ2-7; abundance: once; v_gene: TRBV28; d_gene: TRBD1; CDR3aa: CASSLQGARPDYEQYF; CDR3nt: TGTGCCAGCAGCCTCCAGGGGGCGCGACCTGACTACGAGCAGTACTTC
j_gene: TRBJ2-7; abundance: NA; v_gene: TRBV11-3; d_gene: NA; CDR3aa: CASSLGGAQAEQYF; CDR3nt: TGTGCCAGCAGCTTAGGAGGAGCGCAGGCCGAGCAGTACTTC
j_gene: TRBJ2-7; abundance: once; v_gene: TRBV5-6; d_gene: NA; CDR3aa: CASSEGPAGYEQYF; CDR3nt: TGTGCCAGCAGCGAGGGACCGGCGGGCTACGAGCAGTACTTC
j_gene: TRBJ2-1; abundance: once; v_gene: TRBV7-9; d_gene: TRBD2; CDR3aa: CASSLIAGGENEQFF; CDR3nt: TGTGCCAGCAGCCTTATAGCGGGAGGGGAAAATGAGCAGTTCTTC
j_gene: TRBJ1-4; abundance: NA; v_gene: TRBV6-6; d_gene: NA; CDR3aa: CASRPTATNEKLFF; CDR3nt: TGTGCCAGCAGACCGACAGCAACTAATGAAAAACTGTTTTTT
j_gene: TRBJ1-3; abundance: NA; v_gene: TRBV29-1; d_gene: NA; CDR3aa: CSVETGSGNTIYF; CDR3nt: TGCAGCGTTGAAACAGGCTCTGGAAACACCATATATTTT
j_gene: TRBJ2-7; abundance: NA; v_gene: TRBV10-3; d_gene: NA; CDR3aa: CAISDQTYEQYF; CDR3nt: TGTGCCATCAGTGACCAAACCTACGAGCAGTACTTC
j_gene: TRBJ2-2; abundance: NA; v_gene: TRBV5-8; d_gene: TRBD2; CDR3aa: CASDAGGSGELFF; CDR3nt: TGTGCCAGCGACGCGGGGGGGTCCGGGGAGCTGTTTTTT
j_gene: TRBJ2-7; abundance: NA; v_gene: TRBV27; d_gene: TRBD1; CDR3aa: CATKPGQGNPSEQYF; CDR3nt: TGTGCCACGAAACCGGGACAGGGTAATCCTAGTGAGCAGTACTTC
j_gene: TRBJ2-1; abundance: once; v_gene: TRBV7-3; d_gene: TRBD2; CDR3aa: CASSLTGGYNEQFF; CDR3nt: TGTGCCAGCAGCTTGACGGGAGGCTACAATGAGCAGTTCTTC
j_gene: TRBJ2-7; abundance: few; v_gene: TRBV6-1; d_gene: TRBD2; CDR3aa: CASNTGGPYEQYF; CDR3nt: TGTGCCAGCAACACGGGAGGGCCCTACGAGCAGTACTTC
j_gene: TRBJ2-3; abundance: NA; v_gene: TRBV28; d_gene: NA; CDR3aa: CASSLVGYWADTQYF; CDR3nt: TGTGCCAGCAGTTTAGTTGGTTACTGGGCAGATACGCAGTATTTT
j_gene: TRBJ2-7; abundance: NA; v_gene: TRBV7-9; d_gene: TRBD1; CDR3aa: CASSLSRTGGRYEQYF; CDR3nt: TGTGCCAGCAGCTTATCACGAACAGGGGGTCGGTACGAGCAGTACTTC
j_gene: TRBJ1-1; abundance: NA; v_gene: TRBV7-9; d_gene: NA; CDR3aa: CASRPTGMNTEAFF; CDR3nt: TGTGCCAGCAGACCAACAGGGATGAACACTGAAGCTTTCTTT
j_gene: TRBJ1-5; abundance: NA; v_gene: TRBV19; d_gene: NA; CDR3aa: CASRPGQDNQPQHF; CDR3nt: TGTGCCAGTAGACCCGGCCAAGACAATCAGCCCCAGCATTTT
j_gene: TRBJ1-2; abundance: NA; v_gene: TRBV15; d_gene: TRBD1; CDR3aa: CATSPRDRAMYEGFGYTF; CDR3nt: TGTGCCACCAGCCCGCGGGACAGGGCGATGTATGAGGGGTTCGGCTACACCTTC
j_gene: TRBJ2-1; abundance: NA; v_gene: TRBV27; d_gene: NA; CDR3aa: CASSHTPKGANEQFF; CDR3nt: TGTGCCAGCAGCCATACTCCAAAAGGTGCCAATGAGCAGTTCTTC
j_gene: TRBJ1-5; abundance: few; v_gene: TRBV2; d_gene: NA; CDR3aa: CASSDRGVLDQPQHF; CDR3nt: TGTGCCAGCAGTGACAGGGGCGTTCTCGATCAGCCCCAGCATTTT
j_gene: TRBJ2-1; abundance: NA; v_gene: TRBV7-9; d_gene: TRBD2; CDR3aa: CASSLTSGNPRGSYNEQFF; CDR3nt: TGTGCCAGCAGCCTGACTAGCGGGAACCCCCGAGGCTCCTACAATGAGCAGTTCTTC
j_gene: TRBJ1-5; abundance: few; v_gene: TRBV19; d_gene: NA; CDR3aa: CASSISQADQPQHF; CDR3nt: TGTGCCAGTAGTATCTCCCAGGCTGATCAGCCCCAGCATTTT
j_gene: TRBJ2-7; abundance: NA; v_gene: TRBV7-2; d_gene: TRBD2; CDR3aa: CASRHLAGPDYEQYF; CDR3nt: TGTGCCAGCAGGCATCTAGCGGGTCCGGATTACGAGCAGTACTTC
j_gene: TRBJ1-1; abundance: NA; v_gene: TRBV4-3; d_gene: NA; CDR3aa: CASSQVGGLESNTEAFF; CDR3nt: TGCGCCAGCAGCCAAGTAGGCGGGCTAGAATCGAACACTGAAGCTTTCTTT